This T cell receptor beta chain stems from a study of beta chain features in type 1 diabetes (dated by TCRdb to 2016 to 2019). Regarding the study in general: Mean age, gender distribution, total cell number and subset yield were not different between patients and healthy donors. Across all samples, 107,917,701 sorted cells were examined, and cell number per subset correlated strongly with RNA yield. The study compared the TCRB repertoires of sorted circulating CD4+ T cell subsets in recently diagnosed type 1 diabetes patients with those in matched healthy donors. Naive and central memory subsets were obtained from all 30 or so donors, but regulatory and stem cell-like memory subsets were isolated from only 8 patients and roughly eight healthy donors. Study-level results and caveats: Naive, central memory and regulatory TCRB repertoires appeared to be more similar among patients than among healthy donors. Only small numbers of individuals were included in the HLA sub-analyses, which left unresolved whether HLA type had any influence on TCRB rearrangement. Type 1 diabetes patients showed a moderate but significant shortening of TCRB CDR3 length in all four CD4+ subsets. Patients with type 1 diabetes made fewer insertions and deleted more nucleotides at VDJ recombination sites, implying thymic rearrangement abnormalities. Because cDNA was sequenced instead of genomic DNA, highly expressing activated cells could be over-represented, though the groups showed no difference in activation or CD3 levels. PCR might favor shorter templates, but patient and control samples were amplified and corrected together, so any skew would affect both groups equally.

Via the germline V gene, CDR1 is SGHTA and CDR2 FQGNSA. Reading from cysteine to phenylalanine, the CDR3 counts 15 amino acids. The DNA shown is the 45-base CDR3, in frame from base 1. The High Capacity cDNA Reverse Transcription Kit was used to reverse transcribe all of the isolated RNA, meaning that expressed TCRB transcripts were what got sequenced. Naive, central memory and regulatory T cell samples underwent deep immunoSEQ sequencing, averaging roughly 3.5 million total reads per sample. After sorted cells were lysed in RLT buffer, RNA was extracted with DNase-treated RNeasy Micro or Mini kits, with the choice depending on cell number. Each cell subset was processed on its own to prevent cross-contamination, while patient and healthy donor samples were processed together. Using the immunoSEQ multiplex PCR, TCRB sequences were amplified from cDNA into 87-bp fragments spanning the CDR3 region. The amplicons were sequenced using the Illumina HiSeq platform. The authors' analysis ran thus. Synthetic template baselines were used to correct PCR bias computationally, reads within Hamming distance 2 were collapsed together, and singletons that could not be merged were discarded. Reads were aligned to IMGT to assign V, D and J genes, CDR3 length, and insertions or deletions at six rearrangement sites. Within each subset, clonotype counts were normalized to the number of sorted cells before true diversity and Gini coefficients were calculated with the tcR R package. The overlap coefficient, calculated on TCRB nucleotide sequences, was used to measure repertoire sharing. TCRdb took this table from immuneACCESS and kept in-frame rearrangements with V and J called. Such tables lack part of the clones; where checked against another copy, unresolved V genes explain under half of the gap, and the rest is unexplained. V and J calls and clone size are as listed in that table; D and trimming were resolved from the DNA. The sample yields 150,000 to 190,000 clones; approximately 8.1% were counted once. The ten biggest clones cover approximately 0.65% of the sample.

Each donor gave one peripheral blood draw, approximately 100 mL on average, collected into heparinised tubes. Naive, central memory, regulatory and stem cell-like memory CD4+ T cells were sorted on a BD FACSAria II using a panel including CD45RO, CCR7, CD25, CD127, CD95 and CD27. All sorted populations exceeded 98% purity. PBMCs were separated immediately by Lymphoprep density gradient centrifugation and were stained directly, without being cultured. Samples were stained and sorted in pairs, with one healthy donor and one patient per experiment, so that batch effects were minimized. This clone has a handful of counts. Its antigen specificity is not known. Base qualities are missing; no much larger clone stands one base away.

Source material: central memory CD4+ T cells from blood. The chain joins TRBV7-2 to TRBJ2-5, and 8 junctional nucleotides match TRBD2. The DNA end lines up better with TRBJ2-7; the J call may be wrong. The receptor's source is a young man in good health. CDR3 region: CASSPGGASSYEQYF. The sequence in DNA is TGTGCCAGCAGCCCGGGAGGGGCCAGCTCCTACGAGCAGTACTTC.